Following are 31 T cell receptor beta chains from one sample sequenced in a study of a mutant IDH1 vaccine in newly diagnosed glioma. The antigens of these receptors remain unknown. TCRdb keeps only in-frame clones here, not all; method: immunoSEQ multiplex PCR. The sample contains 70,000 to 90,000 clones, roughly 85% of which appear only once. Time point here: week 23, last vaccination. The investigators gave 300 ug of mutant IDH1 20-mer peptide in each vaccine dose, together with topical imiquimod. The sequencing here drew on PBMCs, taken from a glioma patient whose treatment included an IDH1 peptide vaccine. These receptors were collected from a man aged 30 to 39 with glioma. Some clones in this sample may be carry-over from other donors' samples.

The CDR3 DNA follows: TGTGCCAGCAGCTCCGTCGGGGGAGGGTTCTTC. Its translation: CASSSVGGGFF. This chain links TRBV7-9 with TRBJ2-1, with D tentatively TRBD2 (6 bases). This CDR3 is built from 11 residues. V lost 4 bases and J lost 15, with 13 bases in between. The V gene's germline CDR1 is SEHNR and CDR2 FQNEAQ (reference sequence).

The CDR3 coding sequence is TGTGCCAGCAGCTCCCATATCGATACGCAGTATTTT. Encoded protein: CASSSHIDTQYF. The rearrangement joins TRBV27 to TRBJ2-3, with D unclear. The CDR3 sequence is 12 residues long. The germline V and J ends were trimmed by 6 bases and 6 bases, with 10 bases remaining between them. Germline assignment: CDR1 MNHEY and CDR2 SMNVEV (reference sequence).

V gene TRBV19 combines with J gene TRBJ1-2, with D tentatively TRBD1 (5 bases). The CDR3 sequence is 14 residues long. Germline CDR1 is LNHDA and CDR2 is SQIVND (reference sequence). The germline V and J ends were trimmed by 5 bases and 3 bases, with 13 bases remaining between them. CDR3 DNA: TGTGCCAGTAGTCCTGTCGGGGGAGACTATGGCTACACCTTC. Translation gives CASSPVGGDYGYTF.

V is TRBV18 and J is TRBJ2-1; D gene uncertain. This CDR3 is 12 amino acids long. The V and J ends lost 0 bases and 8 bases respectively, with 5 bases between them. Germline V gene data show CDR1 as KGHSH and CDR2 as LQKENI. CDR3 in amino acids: CASSPPEDEQFF. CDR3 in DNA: TGTGCCAGCTCACCACCCGAGGATGAGCAGTTCTTC.

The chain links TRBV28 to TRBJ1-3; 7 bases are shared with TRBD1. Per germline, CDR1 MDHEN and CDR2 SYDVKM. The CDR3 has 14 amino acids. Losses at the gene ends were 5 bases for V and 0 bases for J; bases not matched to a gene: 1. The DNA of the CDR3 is TGTGCCAGCAGTCCAGGGGGCTCTGGAAACACCATATATTTT. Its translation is CASSPGGSGNTIYF.

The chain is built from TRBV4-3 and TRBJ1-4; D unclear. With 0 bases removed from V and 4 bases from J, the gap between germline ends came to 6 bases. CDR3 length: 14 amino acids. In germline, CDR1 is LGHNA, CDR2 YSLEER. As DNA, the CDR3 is TGCGCCAGCAGCCAAGATCGACTTAATGAAAAACTGTTTTTT. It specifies CASSQDRLNEKLFF.

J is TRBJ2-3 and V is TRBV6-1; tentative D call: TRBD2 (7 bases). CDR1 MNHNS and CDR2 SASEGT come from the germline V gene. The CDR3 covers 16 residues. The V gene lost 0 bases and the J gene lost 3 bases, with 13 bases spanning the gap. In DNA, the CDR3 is TGTGCCAGCAGTGAAGCGCGGGGGCGGGGTACAGATACGCAGTATTTT. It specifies CASSEARGRGTDTQYF.

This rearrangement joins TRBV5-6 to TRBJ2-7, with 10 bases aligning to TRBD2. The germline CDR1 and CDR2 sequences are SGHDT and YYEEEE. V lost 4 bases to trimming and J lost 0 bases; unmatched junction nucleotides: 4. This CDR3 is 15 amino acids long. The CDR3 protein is CASSRGLASSYEQYF. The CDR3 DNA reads TGTGCCAGCAGCCGGGGACTAGCGTCCTCCTACGAGCAGTACTTC.

The CDR3 is CASSTPTEGEGAFF. The CDR3 DNA is TGTGCCAGCAGTACCCCAACAGAGGGAGAGGGAGCTTTCTTT. The chain employs TRBV6-5 and TRBJ1-1; no firm D call. Trimming removed 5 bases at V and 10 bases at J, with 20 bases between. Per the germline V gene, CDR1 is MNHEY and CDR2 is SVGAGI. This CDR3 has 14 amino acids.

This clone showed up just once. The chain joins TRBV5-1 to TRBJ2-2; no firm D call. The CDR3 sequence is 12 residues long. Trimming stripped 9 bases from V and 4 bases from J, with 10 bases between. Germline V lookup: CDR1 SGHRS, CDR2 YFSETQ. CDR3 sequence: CATSDGTGELFF. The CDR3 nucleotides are TGCGCCACTTCGGACGGCACCGGGGAGCTGTTTTTT.

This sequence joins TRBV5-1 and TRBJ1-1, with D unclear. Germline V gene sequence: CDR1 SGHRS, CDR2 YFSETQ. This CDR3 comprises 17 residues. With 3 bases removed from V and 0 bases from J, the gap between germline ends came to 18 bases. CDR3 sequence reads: CASSSLGVLEMNTEAFF. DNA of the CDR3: TGCGCCAGCAGCTCGCTGGGAGTTTTAGAAATGAACACTGAAGCTTTCTTT.

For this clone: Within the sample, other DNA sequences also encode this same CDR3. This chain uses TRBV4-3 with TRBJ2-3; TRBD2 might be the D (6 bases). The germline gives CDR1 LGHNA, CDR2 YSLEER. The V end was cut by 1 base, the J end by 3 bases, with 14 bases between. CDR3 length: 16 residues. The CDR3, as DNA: TGCGCCAGCAGCCAAGCTTCAACCGGGAGTACAGATACGCAGTATTTT. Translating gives CASSQASTGSTDTQYF.

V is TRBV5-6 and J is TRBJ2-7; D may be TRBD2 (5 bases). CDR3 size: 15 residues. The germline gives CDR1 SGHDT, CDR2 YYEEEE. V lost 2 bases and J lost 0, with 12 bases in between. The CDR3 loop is CASSFIGLGSYEQYF. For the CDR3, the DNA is TGTGCCAGCAGCTTTATCGGACTGGGCTCCTACGAGCAGTACTTC.

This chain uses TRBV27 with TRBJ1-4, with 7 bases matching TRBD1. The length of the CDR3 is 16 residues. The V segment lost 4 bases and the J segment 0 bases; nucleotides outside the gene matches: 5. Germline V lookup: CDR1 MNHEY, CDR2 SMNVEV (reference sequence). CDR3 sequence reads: CASSSPGGATNEKLFF. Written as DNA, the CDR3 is TGTGCCAGCAGTTCCCCAGGGGGGGCAACTAATGAAAAACTGTTTTTT.

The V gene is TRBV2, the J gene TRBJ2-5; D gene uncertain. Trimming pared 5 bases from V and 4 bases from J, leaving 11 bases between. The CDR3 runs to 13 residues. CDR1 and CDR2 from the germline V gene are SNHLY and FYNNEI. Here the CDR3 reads CASSMARRETQYF. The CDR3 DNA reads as TGTGCCAGCAGTATGGCCAGAAGAGAGACCCAGTACTTC.

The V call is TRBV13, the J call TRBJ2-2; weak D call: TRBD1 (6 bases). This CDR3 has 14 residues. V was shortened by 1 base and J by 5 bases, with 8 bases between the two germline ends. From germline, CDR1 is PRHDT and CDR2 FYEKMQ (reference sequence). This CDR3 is CASSLEGVTGELFF. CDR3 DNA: TGTGCCAGCAGCTTAGAGGGGGTAACCGGGGAGCTGTTTTTT.

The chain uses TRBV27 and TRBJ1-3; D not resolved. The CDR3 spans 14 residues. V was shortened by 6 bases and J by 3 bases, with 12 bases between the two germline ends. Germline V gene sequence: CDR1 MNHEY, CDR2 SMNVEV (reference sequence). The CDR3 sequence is CASSRGRFGNTIYF. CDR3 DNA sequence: TGTGCCAGCAGCCGCGGGCGGTTTGGAAACACCATATATTTT.

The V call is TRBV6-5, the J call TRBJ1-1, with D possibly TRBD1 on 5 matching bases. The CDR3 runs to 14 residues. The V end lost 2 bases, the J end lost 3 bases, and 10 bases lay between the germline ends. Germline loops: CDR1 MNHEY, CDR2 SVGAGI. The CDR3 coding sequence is TGTGCCAGCAGTTACGTGCCGGGGGACACTGAAGCTTTCTTT. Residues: CASSYVPGDTEAFF.

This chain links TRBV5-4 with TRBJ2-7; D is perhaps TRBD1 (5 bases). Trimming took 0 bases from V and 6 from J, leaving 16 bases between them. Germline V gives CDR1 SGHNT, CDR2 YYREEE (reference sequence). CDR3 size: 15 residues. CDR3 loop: CASSLGPTDGREQYF. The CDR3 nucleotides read TGTGCCAGCAGCTTGGGACCGACAGACGGACGCGAGCAGTACTTC.

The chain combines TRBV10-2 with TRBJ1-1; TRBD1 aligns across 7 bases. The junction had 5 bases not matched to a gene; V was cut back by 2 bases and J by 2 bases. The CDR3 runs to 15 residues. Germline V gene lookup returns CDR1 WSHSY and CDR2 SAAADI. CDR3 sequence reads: CASSENRGYNTEAFF. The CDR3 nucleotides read TGCGCCAGCAGTGAGAACAGGGGCTACAACACTGAAGCTTTCTTT.

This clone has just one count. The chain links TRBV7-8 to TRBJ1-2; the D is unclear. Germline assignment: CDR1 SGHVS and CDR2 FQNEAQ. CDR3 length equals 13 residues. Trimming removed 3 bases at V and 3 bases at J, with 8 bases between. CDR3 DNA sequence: TGTGCCAGCAGCTTTTCCCAGGACTATGGCTACACCTTC. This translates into CASSFSQDYGYTF.

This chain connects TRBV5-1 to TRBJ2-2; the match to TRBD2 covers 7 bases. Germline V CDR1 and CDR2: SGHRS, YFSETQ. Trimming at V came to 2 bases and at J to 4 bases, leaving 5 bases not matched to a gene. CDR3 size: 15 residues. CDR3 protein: CASSFAGEGTGELFF. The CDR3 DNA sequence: TGCGCCAGCAGCTTCGCGGGAGAAGGCACCGGGGAGCTGTTTTTT. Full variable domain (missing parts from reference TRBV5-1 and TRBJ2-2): KAGVTQTPRYLIKTRGQQVTLSCSPISGHRSVSWYQQTPGQGLQFLFEYFSETQRNKGNFPGRFSGRQFSNSRSEMNVSTLELGDSALYLCASSFAGEGTGELFFGEGSRLTVL.

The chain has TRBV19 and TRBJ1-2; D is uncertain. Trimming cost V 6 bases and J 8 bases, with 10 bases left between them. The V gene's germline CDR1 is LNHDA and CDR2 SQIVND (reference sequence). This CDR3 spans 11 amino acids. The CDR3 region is CASRSSFGYTF. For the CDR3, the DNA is TGTGCCAGTAGGTCGTCTTTCGGCTACACCTTC.

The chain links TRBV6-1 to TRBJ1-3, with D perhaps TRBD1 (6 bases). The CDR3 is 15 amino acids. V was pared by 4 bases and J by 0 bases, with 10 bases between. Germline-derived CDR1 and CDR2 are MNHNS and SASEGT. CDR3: CASSVEDSSGNTIYF. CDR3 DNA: TGTGCCAGCAGTGTTGAGGACAGCTCTGGAAACACCATATATTTT.

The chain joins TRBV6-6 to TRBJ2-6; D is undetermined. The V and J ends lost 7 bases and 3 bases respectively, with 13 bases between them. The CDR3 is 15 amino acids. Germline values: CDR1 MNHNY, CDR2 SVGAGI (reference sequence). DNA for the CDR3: TGTGCCAGCACCCCGGGTCTGGGTGGGGCCAACGTCCTGACTTTC. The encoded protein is CASTPGLGGANVLTF.

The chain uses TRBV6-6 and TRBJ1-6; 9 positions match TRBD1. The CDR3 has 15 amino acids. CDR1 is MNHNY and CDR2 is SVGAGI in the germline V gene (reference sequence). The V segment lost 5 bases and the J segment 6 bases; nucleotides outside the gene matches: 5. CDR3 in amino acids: CASSQTGGRNSPLHF. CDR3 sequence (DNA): TGTGCCAGCAGTCAGACAGGGGGTCGTAATTCACCCCTCCACTTT.

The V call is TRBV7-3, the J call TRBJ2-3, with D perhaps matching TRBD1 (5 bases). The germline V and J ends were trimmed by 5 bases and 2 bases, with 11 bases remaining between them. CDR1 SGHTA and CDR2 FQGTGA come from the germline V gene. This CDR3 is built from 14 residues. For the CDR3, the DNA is TGTGCCAGCAGCCAGGGTAGATTCACAGATACGCAGTATTTT. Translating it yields CASSQGRFTDTQYF.

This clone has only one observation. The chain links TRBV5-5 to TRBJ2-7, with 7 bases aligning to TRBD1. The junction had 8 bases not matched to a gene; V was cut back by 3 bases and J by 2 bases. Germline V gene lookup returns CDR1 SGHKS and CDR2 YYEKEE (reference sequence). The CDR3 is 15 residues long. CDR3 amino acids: CASSWTGQVPYEQYF. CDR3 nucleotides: TGTGCCAGCAGCTGGACTGGACAGGTACCCTACGAGCAGTACTTC.

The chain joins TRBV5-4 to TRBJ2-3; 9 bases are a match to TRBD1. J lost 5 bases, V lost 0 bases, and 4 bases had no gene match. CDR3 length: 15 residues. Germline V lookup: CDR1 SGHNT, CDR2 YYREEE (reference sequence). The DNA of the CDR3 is TGTGCCAGCAGCTTGGGGACAGGGGAAGAAGATACGCAGTATTTT. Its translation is CASSLGTGEEDTQYF.

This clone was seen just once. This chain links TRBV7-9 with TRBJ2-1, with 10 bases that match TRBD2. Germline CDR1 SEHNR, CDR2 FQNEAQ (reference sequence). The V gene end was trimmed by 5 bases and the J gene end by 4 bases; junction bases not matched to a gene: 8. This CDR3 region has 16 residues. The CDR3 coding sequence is TGTGCCAGCAGCCTGGAGCGGGAGGGTTATTACAATGAGCAGTTCTTC. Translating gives CASSLEREGYYNEQFF.

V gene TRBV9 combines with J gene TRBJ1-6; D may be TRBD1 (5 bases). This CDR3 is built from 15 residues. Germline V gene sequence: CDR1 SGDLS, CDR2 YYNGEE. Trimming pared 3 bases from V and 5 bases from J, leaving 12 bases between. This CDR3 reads CASSARAGDNSPLHF. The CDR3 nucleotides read TGTGCCAGCAGCGCAAGAGCGGGGGATAATTCACCCCTCCACTTT.